The clone carrying this T cell receptor (beta chain) appeared once. The record originates from a study of OX40 agonist ivuxolimab in advanced cancers. V lost 0 bases, J lost 1 base, and 16 bases lay in between. The length of the CDR3 is 18 residues. Germline V lookup: CDR1 LNHNV, CDR2 YYDKDF (reference sequence). Profiled with immunoSEQ multiplex PCR; TCRdb holds only in-frame clones, not every one. The profile covers tens of thousands of clones, with 75% to 90% appearing a single time and roughly 12% taken by the ten largest. The chain recombines TRBV15 with TRBJ1-3; no clear D gene. Material: CD4+ or CD8+ T cells sorted from blood, obtained in a trial of the OX40 agonist ivuxolimab. The receptor was derived from an adult with an advanced solid tumor such as melanoma, head and neck, liver or kidney cancer. CDR3 sequence reads: CATSRDYNPESSGNTIYF. CDR3 nucleotide sequence: TGTGCCACCAGCAGAGATTACAACCCGGAGAGTTCTGGAAACACCATATATTTT.